This T cell receptor beta chain was retrieved from a study of blood T cell repertoires in COVID-19. Study in general: Researchers got acute and convalescent COVID-19 samples from the United States, Italy and Spain.

Sequencing was performed with immunoSEQ multiplex PCR; in TCRdb, only in-frame clones are kept and a portion is missing. The sample shows over 55,000 clones, over 70% of them seen only once. The sample taken for sequencing was peripheral blood. The sequence came from a man in his forties or fifties with active COVID-19.

CDR3 loop: CASGTGEETQYF. Here the CDR3 DNA reads TGTGCCAGCGGGACAGGGGAAGAGACCCAGTACTTC. The chain couples TRBV28 to TRBJ2-5; 10 positions agree with TRBD1. J was trimmed by 3 bases and V by 8 bases; bases with no gene match: 0. Germline lookup yields CDR1 MDHEN and CDR2 SYDVKM. The CDR3 is made up of 12 amino acids.